The 21 T cell receptor beta chains in this list originate from one sample, sequenced in a study of vaccination and CD4 T cells after COVID-19 (dated by TCRdb to the early 2020s). The method behind the library was PCR. These reads were obtained on an Illumina iSeq 100. TCR sequencing of DNA from cultured CD4+ T cells used the Oncomine TCR Beta short-read assay at the Johns Hopkins FTIC core. Starting from the raw public reads, TCRdb applied fastp trimming at Q25, assembled clones with MiXCR and retained in-frame beta chains. Entries that share a CDR3 protein sequence are merged under the most common genes and DNA. This sample lists tens of thousands of distinct CDR3 sequences; roughly 44% were detected once. The ten largest clones take up 19% of the sample. The treatment or condition label, as the study defines it: approximately 11-day PBMC culture with coronavirus spike peptide pools or control peptides (ViraFEST assay).

Their antigens are not known. The sequencing here drew on CD4+ T cells from blood, cultured in vitro, taken before SARS-CoV-2 vaccination. The receptors derive from a human donor who received a COVID-19 vaccine.

This clonotype occurred a few times. The rearrangement joins TRBV20-1 to TRBJ2-7; 8 bases map to TRBD1. Unmatched junction bases numbered 12, after V lost 6 bases and J lost 5 bases. Germline V gene sequence: CDR1 DFQATT, CDR2 SNEGSKA (reference sequence). This CDR3 has 14 residues. Here the CDR3 reads CSAIAPTGANEQYF. CDR3 sequence (DNA): TGCAGTGCCATAGCCCCGACAGGGGCGAACGAGCAGTACTTC.

In its sample, this clonotype was seen once. The V and J genes are TRBV6-1 and TRBJ1-1; D gene ambiguous. The CDR3 totals 13 residues. Germline V gene sequence: CDR1 MNHNS, CDR2 SASEGT. V was cut by 1 base and J by 1 base, with 4 bases left in between. The CDR3 is CASSEVGNTEAFF. DNA for the CDR3: TGTGCCAGCAGTGAAGTTGGGAACACTGAAGCTTTCTTT.

The rearrangement joins TRBV12-5 to TRBJ2-5, with 10 bases aligning to TRBD2. V shed 5 bases and J 2 bases; nucleotides not matched to a gene: 5. The CDR3 totals 15 residues. Germline V gene sequence: CDR1 LGHNT, CDR2 FRNRAP. The CDR3 region is CASGLLAGYQETQYF. The CDR3 nucleotides read TGTGCTAGTGGTCTACTAGCGGGGTATCAAGAGACCCAGTACTTC.

A few counts support this clonotype. The V gene is TRBV30, the J gene TRBJ1-1; D gene uncertain. This CDR3 spans 13 amino acids. The germline CDR1 and CDR2 sequences are GTSNPN and SVGIG (reference sequence). The germline V and J ends were trimmed by 0 bases and 7 bases, with 12 bases remaining between them. The CDR3 DNA is TGTGCCTGGAGTGTACTAGCCAGCATTGAAGCTTTCTTT. This encodes CAWSVLASIEAFF.

The J gene is TRBJ1-2, the V gene TRBV2, with D possibly being TRBD1 (5 bases). Trimming took 2 bases from V and 8 from J, leaving 12 bases between them. This CDR3 comprises 13 residues. Germline V gene lookup returns CDR1 SNHLY and CDR2 FYNNEI. CDR3 DNA: TGTGCCAGCAGTGAATTCAGGGCGGAAGGCTACACCTTC. Translation gives CASSEFRAEGYTF.

The chain is built from TRBV2 and TRBJ2-7, with a tentative D call TRBD1 (5 bases). This CDR3 is built from 13 residues. Germline assignment: CDR1 SNHLY and CDR2 FYNNEI. The V end lost 7 bases, the J end lost 10 bases, and 20 bases lay between the germline ends. CDR3 region: CASNQDRTVHQYF. DNA for the CDR3: TGTGCCAGCAATCAAGACAGAACGGTTCATCAGTACTTC.

The J gene is TRBJ1-4, the V gene TRBV7-2; 7 positions agree with TRBD1. Unmatched junction bases numbered 7, after V lost 5 bases and J lost 4 bases. Germline V gene sequence: CDR1 SGHTA, CDR2 FQGNSA. This CDR3 contains 15 residues. Here the CDR3 DNA reads TGTGCCAGCAGCACCAGGGGGGTATTTAATGAAAAACTGTTTTTT. This encodes CASSTRGVFNEKLFF.

V and J are TRBV7-2 and TRBJ2-5; D not resolved. This CDR3 spans 13 amino acids. The V end lost 3 bases, the J end lost 3 bases, and 8 bases lay between the germline ends. The germline CDR1 and CDR2 sequences are SGHTA and FQGNSA. The CDR3 loop reads CASSFDGEETQYF. DNA for the CDR3: TGTGCCAGCAGCTTTGATGGGGAAGAGACCCAGTACTTC.

This clonotype was counted only a few times. The rearrangement links TRBV6-1 to TRBJ2-5, with unresolved D. The CDR3 has 15 amino acids. The V end was cut by 2 bases, the J end by 2 bases, with 12 bases between. Germline V gene lookup returns CDR1 MNHNS and CDR2 SASEGT. CDR3 nucleotides: TGTGCCAGCAGTGAATTAGGGATAGTACAAGAGACCCAGTACTTC. This translates into CASSELGIVQETQYF.

The V and J genes are TRBV30 and TRBJ2-3; 10 positions match TRBD2. CDR1 and CDR2 (germline): GTSNPN, SVGIG (reference sequence). The ends lost 2 bases at V and 7 bases at J; junction bases unmatched: 6. This CDR3 region has 14 residues. This CDR3 is CAWSPGTSAHTQYF. Written as DNA, the CDR3 is TGTGCCTGGAGTCCCGGGACTAGCGCACATACGCAGTATTTT. Full variable domain (missing parts from reference TRBV30 and TRBJ2-3): SQTIHQWPATLVQPVGSPLSLECTVEGTSNPNLYWYRQAAGRGLQLLFYSVGIGQISSEVPQNLSASRPQDRQFILSSKKLLLSDSGFYLCAWSPGTSAHTQYFGPGTRLTVL.

The table lists this clonotype with a few counts. The chain combines TRBV27 with TRBJ2-7, with D perhaps matching TRBD2 (5 bases). Germline CDR1 reads MNHEY; CDR2 reads SMNVEV (reference sequence). V shed 4 bases and J shed 2 bases, with 15 bases lying between them. This CDR3 has 15 residues. This CDR3 is CASSSIGVGTYEQYF. The CDR3 DNA is TGTGCCAGCAGTTCAATCGGAGTCGGGACCTACGAGCAGTACTTC.

This chain connects TRBV18 to TRBJ2-3; a possible D gene is TRBD2 (7 bases). Trimming took 0 bases from V and 1 from J, leaving 11 bases between them. Germline V gene data show CDR1 as KGHSH and CDR2 as LQKENI. The CDR3 runs to 16 residues. The CDR3 loop is CASSPPPGGGTDTQYF. CDR3 nucleotide sequence: TGTGCCAGCTCACCACCGCCGGGGGGCGGCACAGATACGCAGTATTTT.

Concerning this clonotype: A read error may account for a junction end that differs from germline. The V and J genes are TRBV5-3 and TRBJ1-2, with 7 nucleotides matching TRBD1. TRBV5-3 carries the ORF label, with uncertain function. The CDR3 runs 17 residues. As DNA, the CDR3 is TGTGCCAGCAGCTGGAGATCAACAGGGGTTAGGGCGTATGGCTACACCTTC. Translated, it gives CASSWRSTGVRAYGYTF.

CDR3 nucleotides: TGTGCCAGCAGTGAGGTGGGACTAGCGGTTAGCACAGATACGCAGTATTTT. It translates to CASSEVGLAVSTDTQYF. V usage is TRBV6-1 and J usage is TRBJ2-3, with TRBD2 matching over 11 bases. Germline trimming cut 3 bases from V and 0 bases from J; bases unmatched to any gene: 5. The length of the CDR3 is 17 residues. The V gene's germline CDR1 is MNHNS and CDR2 SASEGT.

This clonotype appeared once. The V gene is TRBV2, the J gene TRBJ2-3; 10 nucleotides agree with TRBD2. The CDR3 consists of 16 residues. The V segment lost 4 bases and the J segment 0 bases; nucleotides outside the gene matches: 4. Per germline, CDR1 SNHLY and CDR2 FYNNEI. CDR3 protein: CASSGLAGSSTDTQYF. Written as DNA, the CDR3 is TGTGCCAGCAGTGGACTAGCGGGTTCTAGCACAGATACGCAGTATTTT.

This clonotype was seen more than once but under ten times. The chain is built from TRBV7-9 and TRBJ2-2, with 7 nucleotides matching TRBD2. The J segment lost 0 bases and the V segment lost 8 bases, leaving 9 bases of the junction unmatched. This CDR3 region has 16 residues. CDR1 is SEHNR, CDR2 FQNEAQ, per germline (reference sequence). The CDR3 loop is CASPIGRGANTGELFF. DNA for the CDR3: TGTGCCAGCCCCATAGGTCGGGGGGCGAACACCGGGGAGCTGTTTTTT.

The chain recombines TRBV5-1 with TRBJ2-1; D possibly matches TRBD1 or TRBD2 (5 bases each). The CDR3 sequence is 17 residues long. Trimming stripped 1 base from V and 0 bases from J, with 14 bases between. The germline gives CDR1 SGHRS, CDR2 YFSETQ. The CDR3 loop reads CASSLTGTPSSYNEQFF. The CDR3 DNA follows: TGCGCCAGCAGCTTGACCGGGACCCCGAGCTCCTACAATGAGCAGTTCTTC.

This chain uses TRBV20-1 with TRBJ2-5, with D maybe TRBD2 (6 bases). Germline CDR1 DFQATT, CDR2 SNEGSKA (reference sequence). This CDR3 has 16 residues. V shed 6 bases and J shed 4 bases, with 24 bases lying between them. The CDR3: CSALGGKTPTGETQYF. The CDR3 nucleotides are TGCAGTGCCCTCGGCGGGAAGACACCCACCGGAGAGACCCAGTACTTC.

The chain recombines TRBV2 with TRBJ1-2; a weak D match, TRBD1 (6 bases). The V gene lost 3 bases and the J gene lost 4 bases, with 15 bases spanning the gap. This CDR3 spans 15 amino acids. Germline V gives CDR1 SNHLY, CDR2 FYNNEI. This CDR3 reads CASSEVGGPFYGYTF. DNA for the CDR3: TGTGCCAGCAGTGAGGTCGGGGGGCCTTTCTATGGCTACACCTTC.

There are a few counts of this clonotype. The rearrangement uses TRBV12-3 or TRBV12-4 and TRBJ1-1; a weak D match, TRBD1 (6 bases). CDR3 length equals 13 residues. V lost 7 bases and J 6 bases, leaving 15 bases between the germline ends. CDR3 DNA sequence: TGTGCCAGCACCCGGGGGGGGGCGTCTGAAGCTTTCTTT. Translated: CASTRGGASEAFF.

This chain links TRBV30 with TRBJ2-7; a possible D gene is TRBD1 (5 bases). This CDR3 is built from 12 residues. Germline lookup yields CDR1 GTSNPN and CDR2 SVGIG (reference sequence). Trimming cost V 0 bases and J 3 bases, with 6 bases left between them. The CDR3 nucleotides read TGTGCCTGGAGTGTTCAGGGCTACGAGCAGTACTTC. Translating it yields CAWSVQGYEQYF.